Below, 3 T cell receptor beta chains from the same sample are listed, as sequenced in a study of T cell responses to AZD1222 COVID-19 vaccine (dated by TCRdb to about 2021). The library came from the immunoSEQ multiplex PCR assay. Imported from immuneACCESS, the table was reduced by TCRdb to in-frame sequences with V and J called. These copies leave out some clones; in studies compared against another copy, an unresolved V gene accounts for under half, and the cause of the remainder is not known. The sample table holds 70,000 or so clones, of which about four fifths were seen once. The ten largest make up about 6% of the sample. Explained via the paper, the time point label denotes: about 28 days (+/-7) after the second vaccine dose. The source material was peripheral blood, sampled 28 days after the second AZD1222 dose. These receptors originate from an adult who received the AZD1222 COVID-19 vaccine.

V and J are TRBV29-1 and TRBJ2-6, with TRBD1 identical over 7 bases. The CDR3 covers 14 residues. Germline lookup yields CDR1 SQVTM and CDR2 ANQGSEA. The V and J ends lost 0 bases and 9 bases, in that order; junction bases with no gene match: 5. Here the CDR3 reads CSVEDEQGINVLTF. CDR3 nucleotides: TGCAGCGTTGAAGATGAACAGGGGATCAACGTCCTGACTTTC.

V is TRBV30 and J is TRBJ2-7, with D uncertain. The CDR3 runs to 11 residues. Deletions cut 5 bases from V and 2 bases from J, with 7 bases between. The germline gives CDR1 GTSNPN, CDR2 SVGIG (reference sequence). This chain's CDR3 is CAWGGTYEQYF. The CDR3 DNA reads as TGTGCCTGGGGTGGCACCTACGAGCAGTACTTC.

The chain employs TRBV7-6 and TRBJ1-2; no reliable D call. V was cut by 3 bases and J by 7 bases, with 12 bases left in between. The CDR3 covers 13 residues. The germline gives CDR1 SGHVS, CDR2 FNYEAQ. The CDR3 coding sequence is TGTGCCAGCAGCTTTTTTGCCATGGTTGGCTACACCTTC. This encodes CASSFFAMVGYTF.